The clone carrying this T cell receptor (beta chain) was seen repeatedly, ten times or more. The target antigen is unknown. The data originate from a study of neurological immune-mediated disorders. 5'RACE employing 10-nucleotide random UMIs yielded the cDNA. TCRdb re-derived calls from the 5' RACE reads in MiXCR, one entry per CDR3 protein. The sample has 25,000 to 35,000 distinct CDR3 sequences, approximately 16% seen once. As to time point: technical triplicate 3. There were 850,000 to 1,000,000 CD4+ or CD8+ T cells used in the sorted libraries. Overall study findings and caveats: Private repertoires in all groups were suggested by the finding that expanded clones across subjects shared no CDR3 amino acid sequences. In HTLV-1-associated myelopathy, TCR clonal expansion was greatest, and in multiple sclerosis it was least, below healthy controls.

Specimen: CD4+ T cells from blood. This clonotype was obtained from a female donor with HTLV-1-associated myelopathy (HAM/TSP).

The chain's CDR3 is CASSLRGGALYEQYF. In DNA form, the CDR3 reads TGTGCCAGCAGCTTACGGGGGGGCGCGTTATACGAGCAGTACTTC. This chain links TRBV7-9 with TRBJ2-7, with 8 nucleotides matching TRBD2. Trimming took 2 bases from V and 4 from J; bases not matched to a gene: 7. The V gene's germline CDR1 is SEHNR and CDR2 FQNEAQ (reference sequence). CDR3 size: 15 residues.